This T cell receptor beta chain emerged from a study of shared T cell receptors in the human thymus. This table comes from immunoSEQ multiplex PCR, and its TCRdb copy is limited to in-frame clones, with some not included. The sample has 700,000 or so clones; 70% to 90% are singletons. This sample was shared with a second study, whose subject was human thymus T cells. From that paper: The people who donated were healthy Finnish babies having corrective surgery for congenital heart defects.

The source of this sequence is a girl under two years old with a congenital heart defect. Sequencing input: thymocytes.

In DNA, the CDR3 is TGTGCCAGCAGTGGATCGAGGGCCACTTCGGACAGGGGGCAACCTCAATTCAATCAGCCCCAGCATTTT. It translates to CASSGSRATSDRGQPQFNQPQHF. The chain couples TRBV2 to TRBJ1-5, with 11 bases identical to TRBD1. Germline CDR1 and CDR2: SNHLY and FYNNEI. V dropped 4 bases and J dropped 3; count of bases not matched to a gene: 26. This CDR3 has 23 amino acids.